These T cell receptor beta chains were read from a single sample in a study of T cell repertoires in cytomegalovirus infection. The antigens these receptors bind are not known. TCRdb independently ran MiXCR on the reads; one entry per CDR3 protein. The sample has fewer than 950,000 distinct CDR3 sequences, 30% to 35% seen once. The input for sequencing was cultured CD8+ T cells from PBMCs, taken from culture after CMV antigen stimulation. The source of these receptors is a human donor in good health (CMV status not recorded). Some clones in this sample may be carry-over from other donors' samples. Each CDR3 is given with its conserved first and last residue. The order of the fields is D gene, clone size, V gene, J gene, CDR3 protein, CDR3 DNA. D genes are given only for firm matches. The size of a clone is reported for some rows only, either as once, few or many, or as a class for expanded clones.

>TRBD1|NA|TRBV28|TRBJ2-4
CASSFPSGDRGLLAKNIQYF
TGTGCCAGCAGTTTCCCCTCAGGGGACAGGGGGCTCCTAGCCAAAAACATTCAGTACTTC
>NA|few|TRBV7-2|TRBJ1-2
CASSFGPGDGDGYTF
TGTGCCAGCAGCTTTGGACCGGGCGATGGTGATGGCTACACCTTC
>TRBD1|NA|TRBV27|TRBJ2-1
CASSPGTGRWREQFF
TGTGCCAGCAGTCCAGGGACAGGCCGTTGGCGTGAGCAGTTCTTC
>TRBD1|NA|TRBV7-9|TRBJ2-7
CASSLALRQGPSNYEQYF
TGTGCCAGCAGCTTAGCCCTTCGACAGGGTCCCTCGAACTACGAGCAGTACTTC
>TRBD1|NA|TRBV6-1|TRBJ2-3
CASSLWTGDQDTQYF
TGTGCCAGCAGCCTCTGGACAGGGGATCAAGATACGCAGTATTTT
>TRBD2|few|TRBV5-1|TRBJ2-7
CASSLAAGGHGVTYEQYF
TGCGCCAGCAGCTTGGCAGCGGGGGGCCACGGCGTAACCTACGAGCAGTACTTC
>TRBD1|many|TRBV7-8|TRBJ2-3
CASSLDPLDRFSTDTQYF
TGTGCCAGCAGCTTAGACCCCCTGGACAGGTTTAGCACAGATACGCAGTATTTT
>NA|few|TRBV7-2|TRBJ1-1
CASSDGRGAIAFF
TGTGCCAGCAGCGACGGTCGGGGAGCTATAGCTTTCTTT
>TRBD2|NA|TRBV5-1|TRBJ2-1
CASSELAGGLYNEQFF
TGCGCCAGCAGCGAACTAGCGGGGGGACTCTACAATGAGCAGTTCTTC
>NA|NA|TRBV2|TRBJ2-3
CGSESAPSTDTQYF
TGTGGATCAGAGAGCGCACCTTCCACAGATACGCAGTATTTT
>NA|many|TRBV12-5|TRBJ1-4
CASGSGGKLLFF
TGTGCTAGTGGCTCTGGGGGGAAATTGCTGTTTTTT
>NA|NA|TRBV14|TRBJ1-5
CASSQEEANQPQHF
TGTGCCAGCAGCCAAGAGGAGGCAAATCAGCCCCAGCATTTT
>NA|NA|TRBV6-1|TRBJ1-5
CASSGEVRSRNQPQHF
TGTGCCAGCAGTGGAGAGGTCCGCTCACGGAATCAGCCCCAGCATTTT
>TRBD2|few|TRBV6-1|TRBJ2-1
CASRPGLALSSYNEQFF
TGTGCCAGCAGGCCGGGACTAGCTTTAAGCTCCTACAATGAGCAGTTCTTC
>NA|NA|TRBV20-1|TRBJ2-2
CSAKRQLTGELFF
TGCAGTGCTAAGAGGCAGCTCACCGGGGAGCTGTTTTTT
>NA|NA|TRBV15|TRBJ1-5
CATSRDVGIGNQPQHF
TGTGCCACCAGCAGAGATGTCGGAATCGGCAATCAGCCCCAGCATTTT
>NA|NA|TRBV9|TRBJ2-1
CASSPWDGPFNEQFF
TGTGCCAGCAGCCCCTGGGACGGTCCTTTCAATGAGCAGTTCTTC
>TRBD1|NA|TRBV7-9|TRBJ2-2
CASSPTGRTGELFF
TGTGCCAGCAGCCCGACAGGGCGTACCGGGGAGCTGTTTTTT
>NA|many|TRBV6-5|TRBJ1-1
CASSYDVPGNTEAFF
TGTGCCAGCAGTTATGACGTACCGGGGAACACTGAAGCTTTCTTT
>TRBD1|NA|TRBV27|TRBJ2-2
CASSHSGTGLNTGELFF
TGTGCCAGCAGTCATTCCGGGACAGGGCTGAACACCGGGGAGCTGTTTTTT
>NA|NA|TRBV10-3|TRBJ1-2
CAISENDSDGYTF
TGTGCCATCAGTGAAAACGATTCGGATGGCTACACCTTC
>NA|NA|TRBV7-6|TRBJ1-1
CASTTLPGSPEAFF
TGTGCCAGCACCACCTTACCAGGGTCCCCTGAAGCTTTCTTT
>NA|NA|TRBV29-1|TRBJ2-7
CSVPGPTSGEQYF
TGCAGCGTTCCCGGGCCTACCTCAGGGGAGCAGTACTTC
>NA|few|TRBV19|TRBJ1-3
CASRTAHNSGNTIYF
TGTGCCAGTAGGACAGCACACAACTCTGGAAACACCATATATTTT
>NA|NA|TRBV6-2/TRBV6-3|TRBJ2-2
CASSYSIGVDGELFF
TGTGCCAGCAGTTACTCGATAGGGGTTGACGGGGAGCTGTTTTTT
>TRBD1|NA|TRBV10-3|TRBJ2-7
CAIASPGQGFPEQYF
TGTGCCATCGCTTCACCGGGACAGGGCTTCCCCGAGCAGTACTTC
>NA|few|TRBV4-1|TRBJ1-6
CASSQVVTTGSPLHF
TGCGCCAGCAGCCAAGTCGTGACAACCGGCTCACCCCTCCACTTT
>TRBD2|NA|TRBV3-1|TRBJ2-5
CATIAGGQETQYF
TGTGCCACCATAGCGGGGGGTCAAGAGACCCAGTACTTC
>TRBD1|many|TRBV7-9|TRBJ2-1
CASSYSTGGTYNEQFF
TGTGCCAGCAGCTACTCGACAGGGGGTACCTACAATGAGCAGTTCTTC
>NA|NA|TRBV14|TRBJ2-1
CASSMGEIRFF
TGTGCCAGCAGTATGGGGGAGATAAGGTTCTTC
>NA|NA|TRBV19|TRBJ2-5
CASSIVHGGQETQYF
TGTGCCAGTAGTATAGTTCACGGCGGGCAAGAGACCCAGTACTTC
>TRBD2|NA|TRBV27|TRBJ2-2
CASSSRSSGGPGSGELFF
TGTGCCAGCAGTTCCCGCAGTAGCGGGGGGCCGGGCTCCGGGGAGCTGTTTTTT
>NA|NA|TRBV7-9|TRBJ1-2
CASSLGTAAPYGYTF
TGTGCCAGCAGCTTAGGGACAGCCGCTCCTTATGGCTACACCTTC